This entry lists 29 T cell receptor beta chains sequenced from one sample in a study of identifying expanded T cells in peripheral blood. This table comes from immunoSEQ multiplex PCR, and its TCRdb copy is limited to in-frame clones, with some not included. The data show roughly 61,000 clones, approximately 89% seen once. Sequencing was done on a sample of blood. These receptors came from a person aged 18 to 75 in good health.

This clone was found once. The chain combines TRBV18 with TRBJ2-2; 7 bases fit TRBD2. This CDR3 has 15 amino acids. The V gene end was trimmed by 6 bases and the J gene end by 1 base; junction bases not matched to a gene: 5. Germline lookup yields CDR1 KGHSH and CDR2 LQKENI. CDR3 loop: CASSGLVVNTGELFF. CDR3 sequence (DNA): TGTGCCAGCTCCGGACTAGTCGTGAACACCGGGGAGCTGTTTTTT.

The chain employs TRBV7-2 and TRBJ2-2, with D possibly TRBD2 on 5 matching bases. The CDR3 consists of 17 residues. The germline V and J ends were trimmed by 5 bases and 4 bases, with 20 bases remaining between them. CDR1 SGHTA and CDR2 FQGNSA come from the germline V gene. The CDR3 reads CASSKDVDRGGTGELFF. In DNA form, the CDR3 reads TGTGCCAGCAGCAAAGACGTGGACCGAGGAGGCACCGGGGAGCTGTTTTTT.

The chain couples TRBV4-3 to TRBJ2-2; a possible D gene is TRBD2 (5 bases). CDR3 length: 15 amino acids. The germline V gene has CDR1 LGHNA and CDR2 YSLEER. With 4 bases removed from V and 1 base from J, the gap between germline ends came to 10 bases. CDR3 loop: CASSREFLNTGELFF. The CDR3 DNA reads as TGCGCCAGCAGCCGGGAGTTCCTGAACACCGGGGAGCTGTTTTTT.

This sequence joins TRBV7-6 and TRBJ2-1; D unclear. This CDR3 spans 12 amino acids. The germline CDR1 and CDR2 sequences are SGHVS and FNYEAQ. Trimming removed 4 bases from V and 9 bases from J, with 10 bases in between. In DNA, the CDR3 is TGTGCCAGCAGCTCGCATTCGGGTGAGCAGTTCTTC. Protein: CASSSHSGEQFF. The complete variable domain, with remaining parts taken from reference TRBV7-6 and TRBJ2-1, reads GAGVSQSPRYKVTKRGQDVALRCDPISGHVSLYWYRQALGQGPEFLTYFNYEAQQDKSGLPNDRFSAERPEGSISTLTIQRTEQRDSAMYRCASSSHSGEQFFGPGTRLTVL.

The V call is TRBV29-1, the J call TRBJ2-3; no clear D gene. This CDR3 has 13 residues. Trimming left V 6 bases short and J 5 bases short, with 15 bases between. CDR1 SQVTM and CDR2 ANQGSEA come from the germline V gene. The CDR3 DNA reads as TGCAGCGTCGGCCTAATAGGTGGAGATACGCAGTATTTT. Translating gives CSVGLIGGDTQYF.

The DNA of the CDR3 is TGTGCCAGCAGCTTGGAGGATGGCTACACCTTC. Protein: CASSLEDGYTF. This rearrangement joins TRBV5-6 to TRBJ1-2; no firm D call. V was shortened by 0 bases and J by 6 bases, with 3 bases between the two germline ends. This CDR3 has 11 residues. CDR1 is SGHDT and CDR2 is YYEEEE in the germline V gene.

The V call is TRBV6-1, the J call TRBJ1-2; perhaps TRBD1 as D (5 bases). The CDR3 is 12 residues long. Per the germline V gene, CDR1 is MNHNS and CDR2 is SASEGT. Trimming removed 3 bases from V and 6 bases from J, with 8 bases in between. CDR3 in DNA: TGTGCCAGCAGTGAGTCAGGGAATGGCTACACCTTC. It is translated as CASSESGNGYTF.

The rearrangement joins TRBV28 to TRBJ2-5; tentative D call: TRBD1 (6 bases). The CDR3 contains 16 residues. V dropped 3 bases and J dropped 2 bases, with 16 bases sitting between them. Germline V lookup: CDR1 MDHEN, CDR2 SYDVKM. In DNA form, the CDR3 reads TGTGCCAGCAGTTTGGGTGAGACAGGCAAACAAGAGACCCAGTACTTC. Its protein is CASSLGETGKQETQYF.

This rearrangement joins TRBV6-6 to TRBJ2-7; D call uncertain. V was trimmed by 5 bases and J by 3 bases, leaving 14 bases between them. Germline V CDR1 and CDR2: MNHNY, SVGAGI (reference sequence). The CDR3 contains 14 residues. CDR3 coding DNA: TGTGCCAGCAGTCCTTCTAGTGGTGGCTACGAGCAGTACTTC. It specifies CASSPSSGGYEQYF.

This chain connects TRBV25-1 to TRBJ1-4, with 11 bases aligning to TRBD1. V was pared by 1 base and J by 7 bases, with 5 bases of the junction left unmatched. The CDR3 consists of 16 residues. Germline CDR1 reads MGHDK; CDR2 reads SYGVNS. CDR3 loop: CASSEWGTGGGEKLFF. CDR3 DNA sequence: TGTGCCAGCAGTGAATGGGGGACAGGGGGTGGTGAAAAACTGTTTTTT.

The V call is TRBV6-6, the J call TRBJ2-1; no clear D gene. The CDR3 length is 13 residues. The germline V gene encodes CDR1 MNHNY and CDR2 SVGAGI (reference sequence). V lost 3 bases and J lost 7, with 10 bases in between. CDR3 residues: CASSYEGRNEQFF. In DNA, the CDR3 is TGTGCCAGCAGTTATGAAGGTAGGAATGAGCAGTTCTTC.

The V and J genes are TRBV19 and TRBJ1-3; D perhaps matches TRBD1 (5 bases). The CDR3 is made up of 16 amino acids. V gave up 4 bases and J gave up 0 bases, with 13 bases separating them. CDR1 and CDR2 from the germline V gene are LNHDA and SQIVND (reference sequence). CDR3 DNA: TGTGCCAGTAGTAGGGCCGTTCAGGGCTCTGGAAACACCATATATTTT. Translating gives CASSRAVQGSGNTIYF.

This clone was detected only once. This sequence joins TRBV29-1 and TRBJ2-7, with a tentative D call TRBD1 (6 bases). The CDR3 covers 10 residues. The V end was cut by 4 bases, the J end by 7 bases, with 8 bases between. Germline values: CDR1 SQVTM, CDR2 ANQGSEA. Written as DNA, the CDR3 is TGCAGCGTTGCTCAGGGGGAGCAGTACTTC. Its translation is CSVAQGEQYF.

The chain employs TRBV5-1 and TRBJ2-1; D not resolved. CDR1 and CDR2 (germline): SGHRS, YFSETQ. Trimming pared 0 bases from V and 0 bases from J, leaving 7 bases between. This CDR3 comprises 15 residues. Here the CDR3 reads CASSLDSSSYNEQFF. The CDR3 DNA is TGCGCCAGCAGCTTGGACAGTTCCTCCTACAATGAGCAGTTCTTC.

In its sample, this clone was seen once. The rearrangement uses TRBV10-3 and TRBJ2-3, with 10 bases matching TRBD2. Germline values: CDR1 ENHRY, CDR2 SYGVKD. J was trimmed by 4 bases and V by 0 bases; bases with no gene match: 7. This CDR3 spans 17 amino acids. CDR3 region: CAISESLKLAGSDTQYF. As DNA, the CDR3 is TGTGCCATCAGTGAGTCCCTTAAACTAGCGGGATCAGATACGCAGTATTTT.

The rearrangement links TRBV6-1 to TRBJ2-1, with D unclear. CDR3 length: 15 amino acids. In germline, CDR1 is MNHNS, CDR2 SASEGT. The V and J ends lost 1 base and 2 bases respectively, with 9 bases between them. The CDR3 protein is CASSEGVGAYNEQFF. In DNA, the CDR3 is TGTGCCAGCAGTGAAGGTGTAGGTGCCTACAATGAGCAGTTCTTC.

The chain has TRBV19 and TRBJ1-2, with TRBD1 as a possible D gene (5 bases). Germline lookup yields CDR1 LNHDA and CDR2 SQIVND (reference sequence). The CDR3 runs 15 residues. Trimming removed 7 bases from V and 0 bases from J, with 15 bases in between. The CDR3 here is CASIDGDGANYGYTF. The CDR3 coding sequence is TGTGCCAGTATAGATGGGGACGGTGCTAACTATGGCTACACCTTC.

CDR3 amino acids: CSVDLEVETQYF. The CDR3 DNA is TGCAGCGTTGACTTAGAGGTAGAGACCCAGTACTTC. V gene TRBV29-1 combines with J gene TRBJ2-5; D call uncertain. V was shortened by 3 bases and J by 4 bases, with 9 bases between the two germline ends. The germline V gene encodes CDR1 SQVTM and CDR2 ANQGSEA. The CDR3 sequence is 12 residues long. The full variable domain, in which reference TRBV29-1 and TRBJ2-5 provide the parts outside the CDR3, is SAVISQKPSRDICQRGTSLTIQCQVDSQVTMMFWYRQQPGQSLTLIATANQGSEATYESGFVIDKFPISRPNLTFSTLTVSNMSPEDSSIYLCSVDLEVETQYFGPGTRLLVL.

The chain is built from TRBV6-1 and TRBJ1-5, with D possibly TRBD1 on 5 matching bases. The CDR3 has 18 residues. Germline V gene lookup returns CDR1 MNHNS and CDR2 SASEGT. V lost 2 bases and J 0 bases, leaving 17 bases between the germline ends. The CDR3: CASSESAGRVDSNQPQHF. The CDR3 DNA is TGTGCCAGCAGTGAATCGGCAGGCAGGGTAGATAGCAATCAGCCCCAGCATTTT.

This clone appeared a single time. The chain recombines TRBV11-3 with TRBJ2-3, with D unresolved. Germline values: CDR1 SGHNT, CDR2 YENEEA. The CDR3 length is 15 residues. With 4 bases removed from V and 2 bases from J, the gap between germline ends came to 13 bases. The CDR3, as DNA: TGTGCCAGCAGCTCAACATCCTTGTACACAGATACGCAGTATTTT. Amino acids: CASSSTSLYTDTQYF.

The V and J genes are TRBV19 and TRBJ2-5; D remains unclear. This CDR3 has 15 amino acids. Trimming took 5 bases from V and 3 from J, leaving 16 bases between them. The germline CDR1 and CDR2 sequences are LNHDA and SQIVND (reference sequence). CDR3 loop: CASSHGSAIEETQYF. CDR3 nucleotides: TGTGCCAGTAGTCACGGCTCCGCCATTGAAGAGACCCAGTACTTC.

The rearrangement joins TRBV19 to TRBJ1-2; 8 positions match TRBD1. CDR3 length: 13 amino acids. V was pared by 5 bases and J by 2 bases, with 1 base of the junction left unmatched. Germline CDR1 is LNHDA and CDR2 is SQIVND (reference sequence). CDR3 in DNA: TGTGCCAGTAGTCGACAGGGGAACTATGGCTACACCTTC. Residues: CASSRQGNYGYTF.

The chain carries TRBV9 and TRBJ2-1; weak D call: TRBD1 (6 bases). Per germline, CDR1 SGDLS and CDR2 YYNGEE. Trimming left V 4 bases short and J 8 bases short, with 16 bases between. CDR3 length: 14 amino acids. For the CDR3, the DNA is TGTGCCAGCAGCCGTGGGGGCCGGGGTGATGAGCAGTTCTTC. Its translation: CASSRGGRGDEQFF.

In DNA, the CDR3 is TGTGCCAGCAGCAAAGGGGATATCAGGAGGTCTAGCACAGATACGCAGTATTTT. Amino acids: CASSKGDIRRSSTDTQYF. V usage is TRBV21-1 and J usage is TRBJ2-3; the table's D gene call, TRBD2, was not cross checked with the DNA. TRBV21-1 is annotated as a pseudogene. CDR3 length equals 18 residues.

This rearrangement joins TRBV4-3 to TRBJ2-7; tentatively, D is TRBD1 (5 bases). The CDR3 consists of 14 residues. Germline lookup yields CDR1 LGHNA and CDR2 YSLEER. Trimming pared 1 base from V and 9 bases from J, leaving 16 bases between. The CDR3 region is CASSQGAGQMAQYF. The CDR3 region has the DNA TGCGCCAGCAGCCAAGGGGCAGGGCAAATGGCGCAGTACTTC.

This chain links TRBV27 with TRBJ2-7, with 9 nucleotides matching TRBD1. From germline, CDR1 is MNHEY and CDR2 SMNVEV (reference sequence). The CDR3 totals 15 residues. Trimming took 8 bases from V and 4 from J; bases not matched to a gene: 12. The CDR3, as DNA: TGTGCCAGCTACGGAGGGACAGGGTCACTATACGAGCAGTACTTC. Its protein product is CASYGGTGSLYEQYF.

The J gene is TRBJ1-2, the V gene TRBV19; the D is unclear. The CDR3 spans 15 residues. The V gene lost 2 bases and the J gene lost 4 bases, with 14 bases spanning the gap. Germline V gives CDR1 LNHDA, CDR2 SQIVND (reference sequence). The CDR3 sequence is CASSIKGIRSYGYTF. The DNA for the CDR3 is TGTGCCAGTAGTATAAAGGGAATCCGGAGCTATGGCTACACCTTC.

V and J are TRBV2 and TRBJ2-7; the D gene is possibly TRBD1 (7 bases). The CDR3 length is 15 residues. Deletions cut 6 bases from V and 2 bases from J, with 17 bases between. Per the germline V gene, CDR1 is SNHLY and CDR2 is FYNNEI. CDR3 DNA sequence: TGTGCCAGCAGGGAGGGGACCGGGACAGCCTACGAGCAGTACTTC. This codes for CASREGTGTAYEQYF.

CDR3 bases: TGTGCCAGCAGCTCTCCAGTTCGCAGGGGCGAGCAGTACTTC. Translation gives CASSSPVRRGEQYF. The chain employs TRBV14 and TRBJ2-5; tentatively, D is TRBD1 (6 bases). The J call could be wrong; TRBJ2-7 is a better fit for the DNA end. Germline assignment: CDR1 SGHDN and CDR2 FVKESK. This CDR3 comprises 14 residues.